This TCR beta chain appears in the sequencing data of a study of shared clonotypes between healthy human individuals. Findings of the study overall: Genetic and exposure-history diversity was limited by the few donors.

The test was conducted at deep level. Authors' data handling: Filtering differed since immunoSEQ provided only junctions, with no quality scores. Generated by immunoSEQ multiplex PCR, the TCRdb table keeps only in-frame clones and is missing some. The V and J calls and the clone size are those of that table, but D and trimming were determined from the DNA. The top ten hold around 0.37% of the sample, which has 2 million to 3 million clones, 80% to 95% seen once. On this clone itself: The antigen is unknown.

The ends were cut back, 6 bases at V and 2 bases at J, with 10 bases in the middle. The CDR3 runs 13 residues. The V gene's germline CDR1 is MNHEY and CDR2 SMNVEV (reference sequence). The sequenced sample consisted of naive CD4+ T cells from PBMCs. Described subset: CD45RA+ positively selected. This chain joins TRBV27 and TRBJ2-5; no clear D gene. This clonotype originated in a young man in good health. Some clones in this sample may be carry-over from other donors' samples. In DNA, the CDR3 is TGTGCCAGCAGCCAGGCCGTTCAAGAGACCCAGTACTTC. This codes for CASSQAVQETQYF.